This TCR beta chain emerged from a study of post-analysis software for immune sequencing data (dated by TCRdb to between 2015 and 2016). About the study as a whole: The recorded disease courses included relapsing-remitting, secondary progressive and progressive-relapsing multiple sclerosis, and some patients had no subtype annotation. The multiple sclerosis patient repertoires were compared with 11 previously published healthy control repertoires from donors aged roughly 6 to 27 years. A subset of samples was prepared in parallel using single-end sample barcoding, then pooled and co-amplified after Illumina adapter ligation. Points the paper makes about the study in general: Roughly 5 TRBV segments, including TRBV5-6, TRBV5-1 and TRBV20-1, were significantly more frequent in patients than controls. The multiple sclerosis patient group was slightly younger than the control group. Compared with controls, multiple sclerosis patients had significantly lower normalized Chao1 diversity, a finding suggesting substantial peripheral T-cell clonal expansion. Direct clustering with F measure revealed strong co-clustering of samples prepared in the same batch, which led to a batch-effect correction.

Per the germline V gene, SGHTA is the CDR1 and FQGTGA is the CDR2. Trimmed from V: 1 base; trimmed from J: 5 bases; junction bases lacking a gene match: 5. The CDR3 measures 15 amino acids from cysteine to phenylalanine. Only the CDR3 region is kept as DNA, spanning 45 bases read in frame from base 1. Libraries were constructed by PCR. The data were produced on an Illumina HiSeq 2500. To reduce PCR and sequencing biases, unique molecular identifiers were built into the TCR beta cDNA libraries. Roughly 500,000 cDNA molecules were obtained for every 1 to 10 million input T cells, so each molecule roughly corresponded to one T cell. The same protocol used for the earlier healthy control dataset was applied to prepare and sequence the patient libraries. Within a given batch, samples were prepared together, multiplexed and sequenced on the same HiSeq lane. The published analysis was carried out like this. Raw barcoded reads were processed with MIGEC, discarding single-read molecular identifier groups before consensus assembly and CDR3 extraction. Clonotype tables were post-analysed with VDJtools, and diversity was normalized by down-sampling all datasets to the smallest sample size. To correct batch-related cross-sample contamination, repertoire overlap clustering matched CDR3 amino acid sequences but not nucleotide sequences. Through fastp at Q25 and MiXCR, TCRdb rebuilt clones from the public reads, retaining in-frame beta chains. Each CDR3 protein appears once, grouped with its most common genes and DNA. V and J calls and clone size were set by TCRdb, not the authors. The sample table lists around 400,000 distinct CDR3 sequences, 35% to 45% of them with a count of one. The ten largest clonotypes hold 7.6% of the sample.

TCR beta repertoires were profiled from peripheral blood of under 15 young patients with multiple sclerosis to demonstrate the VDJtools post-analysis software. The multiple sclerosis patients were children and adolescents ranging in age from roughly 6 to 15 years. This clonotype occurred many times. The clone's antigen remains unknown. Base qualities are missing; no much larger clone stands one base away. This receptor was taken from a girl aged 2 to 10 with multiple sclerosis. The V and J segments used are TRBV7-3 and TRBJ2-1; 7 central nucleotides agree with TRBD2. Sequencing was done on a sample of blood. The nucleotides read TGTGCCAGCAGCTTAATTGCGGGAGTCCACAATGAGCAGTTCTTC. Its protein product is CASSLIAGVHNEQFF.